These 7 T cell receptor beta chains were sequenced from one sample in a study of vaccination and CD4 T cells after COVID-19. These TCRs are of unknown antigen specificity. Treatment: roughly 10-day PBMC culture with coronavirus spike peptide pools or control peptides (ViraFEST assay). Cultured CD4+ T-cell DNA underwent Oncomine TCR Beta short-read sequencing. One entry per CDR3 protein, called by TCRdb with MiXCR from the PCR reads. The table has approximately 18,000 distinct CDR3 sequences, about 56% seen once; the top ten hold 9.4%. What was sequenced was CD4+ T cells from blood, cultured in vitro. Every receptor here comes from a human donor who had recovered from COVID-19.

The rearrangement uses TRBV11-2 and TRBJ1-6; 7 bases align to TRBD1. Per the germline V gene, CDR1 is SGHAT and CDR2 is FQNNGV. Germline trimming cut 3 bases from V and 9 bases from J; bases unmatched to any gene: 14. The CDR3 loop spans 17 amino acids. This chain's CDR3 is CASSLITEGARGSPLHF. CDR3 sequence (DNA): TGTGCCAGCAGCTTGATCACAGAGGGGGCGCGAGGTTCACCCCTCCACTTT. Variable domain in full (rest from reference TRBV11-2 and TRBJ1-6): EAGVAQSPRYKIIEKRQSVAFWCNPISGHATLYWYQQILGQGPKLLIQFQNNGVVDDSQLPKDRFSAERLKGVDSTLKIQPAKLEDSAVYLCASSLITEGARGSPLHFGNGTRLTVT.

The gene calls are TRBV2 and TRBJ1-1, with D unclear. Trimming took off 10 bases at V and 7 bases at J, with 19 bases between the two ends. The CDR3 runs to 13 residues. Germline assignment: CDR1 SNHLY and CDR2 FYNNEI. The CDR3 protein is CANAREDESEAFF. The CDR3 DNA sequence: TGTGCCAACGCAAGGGAAGACGAGAGTGAAGCTTTCTTT.

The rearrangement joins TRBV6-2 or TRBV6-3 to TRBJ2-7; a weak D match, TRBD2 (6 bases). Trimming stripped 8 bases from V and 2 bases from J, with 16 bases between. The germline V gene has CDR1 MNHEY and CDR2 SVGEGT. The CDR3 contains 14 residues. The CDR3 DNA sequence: TGTGCCAGCCACATGCCGGGGAGGACCTACGAGCAGTACTTC. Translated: CASHMPGRTYEQYF.

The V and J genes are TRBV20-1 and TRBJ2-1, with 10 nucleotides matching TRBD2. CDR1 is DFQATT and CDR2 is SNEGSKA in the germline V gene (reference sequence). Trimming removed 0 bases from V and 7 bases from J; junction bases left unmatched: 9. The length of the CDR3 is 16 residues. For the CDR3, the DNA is TGCAGTGCTAGAGATTCGGCTAGCGGGAGATTGAATGAGCAGTTCTTC. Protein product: CSARDSASGRLNEQFF.

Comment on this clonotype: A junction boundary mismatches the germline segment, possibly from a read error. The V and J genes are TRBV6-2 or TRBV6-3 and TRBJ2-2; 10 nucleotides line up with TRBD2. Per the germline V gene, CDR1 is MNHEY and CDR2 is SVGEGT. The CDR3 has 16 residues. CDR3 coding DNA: TGTGTCAGCAAACGGAGCGGGAGGGCCTATCCCGGGGAGCTGTTTTTT. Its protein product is CVSKRSGRAYPGELFF.

CDR3: CASSVSSSNTEAFF. DNA for the CDR3: TGTGCCAGCAGTGTGTCCTCTTCAAACACTGAAGCTTTCTTT. The rearrangement joins TRBV2 to TRBJ1-1; D gene ambiguous. The CDR3 is made up of 14 amino acids. The ends were cut back, 4 bases at V and 2 bases at J, with 11 bases in the middle. Germline lookup yields CDR1 SNHLY and CDR2 FYNNEI.

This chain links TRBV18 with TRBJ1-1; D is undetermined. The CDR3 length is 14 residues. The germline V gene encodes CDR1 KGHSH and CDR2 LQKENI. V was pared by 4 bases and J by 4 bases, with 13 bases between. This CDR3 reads CASSRPTEVTEAFF. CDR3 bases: TGTGCCAGCTCACGACCCACGGAGGTCACTGAAGCTTTCTTT.